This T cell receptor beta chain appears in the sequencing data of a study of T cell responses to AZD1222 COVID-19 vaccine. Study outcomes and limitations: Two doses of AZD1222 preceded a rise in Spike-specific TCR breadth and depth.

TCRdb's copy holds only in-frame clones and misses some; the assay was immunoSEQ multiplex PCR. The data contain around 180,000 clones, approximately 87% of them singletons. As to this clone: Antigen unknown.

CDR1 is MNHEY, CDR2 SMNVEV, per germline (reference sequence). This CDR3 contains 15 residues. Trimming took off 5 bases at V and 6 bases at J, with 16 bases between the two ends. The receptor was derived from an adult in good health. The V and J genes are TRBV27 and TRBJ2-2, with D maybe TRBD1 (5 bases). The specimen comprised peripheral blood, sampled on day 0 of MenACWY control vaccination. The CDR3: CASSPFKGASGELFF. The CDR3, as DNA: TGTGCCAGCAGTCCTTTCAAAGGGGCGTCCGGGGAGCTGTTTTTT.